This T cell receptor (beta chain) appears in the sequencing data of a study of CD8+CD57+ T cells in acquired aplastic anemia. At the level of the study: Sorted CD4+ and CD8+ cells gave an average of approximately 3.1 ug of DNA. CD4+ cells from healthy donors averaged around 9.9 million reads. Study-level findings and limits: A set of twenty-nine CD8+ CDR3 sequences was shared between patients and controls, and these sequences appeared highly expressed in patients.

This CDR3 is 15 amino acids long. Germline loops: CDR1 SGHNT, CDR2 YYREEE (reference sequence). Trimming left V 4 bases short and J 2 bases short, with 15 bases between. Genomic DNA constituted the template upon which TCR beta VDJ and CDR3 profiling was performed. From the reads, TCRdb called clonotypes with MiXCR, one entry per CDR3 protein. The top ten clones hold 25% to 35% of a sample with 90,000 to 130,000 distinct CDR3 sequences, around 49% of them seen once. About this clonotype: Antigen unknown.

The sample consisted of sorted CD4+, CD8+, or CD8+CD57+ T cells (not recorded which) from PBMCs. The chain is built from TRBV5-4 and TRBJ1-1; TRBD1 might be the D (6 bases). The TCR was taken from a human donor in good health, serving as a control. CDR3 loop: CASSQETGPNTEAFF. CDR3 bases: TGTGCCAGCAGCCAGGAGACAGGTCCTAACACTGAAGCTTTCTTT.